Presented here are 10 T cell receptor beta chains from one specimen sequenced in a study of T cell clonotyping in hematopoietic cell transplantation. Only in-frame clones appear in the TCRdb table, and some are missing; sequencing was by immunoSEQ multiplex PCR. The sample shows roughly 13,000 clones, around 98% of them seen only once. The material was peripheral blood mononuclear cells, obtained 30 days after allogeneic stem cell transplant. Source of these receptors: a female patient in her forties or fifties who had an allogeneic stem cell transplant from an unrelated donor, so T cells may come from the graft donor. Some clones in this sample may be carry-over from other donors' samples.

This rearrangement joins TRBV6-5 to TRBJ2-5, with D hard to call. Germline V gene lookup returns CDR1 MNHEY and CDR2 SVGAGI. V dropped 7 bases and J dropped 5 bases, with 20 bases sitting between them. CDR3 size: 15 residues. CDR3 DNA sequence: TGTGCCAGCATAAGTAGGGCAGGCGATGTGGAGACCCAGTACTTC. Its translation: CASISRAGDVETQYF.

In DNA, the CDR3 is TGCGCCAGCAGCCAAGAGAGCAGTCGCTATGGCTACACCTTC. This translates into CASSQESSRYGYTF. The chain links TRBV4-1 to TRBJ1-2, with D unclear. Germline V gene sequence: CDR1 MGHRA, CDR2 YSYEKL. The CDR3 runs 14 residues. Trimming shortened V by 0 bases and J by 4 bases, and 9 bases separated the two germline ends.

V and J are TRBV6-5 and TRBJ2-7; D is possibly TRBD1 (5 bases). The CDR3 runs 15 residues. Germline assignment: CDR1 MNHEY and CDR2 SVGAGI. V lost 0 bases, J lost 0 bases, and 9 bases lay in between. The CDR3 protein is CASSYSSDSSYEQYF. The DNA of the CDR3 is TGTGCCAGCAGTTACTCGTCAGACAGCTCCTACGAGCAGTACTTC.

The J gene is TRBJ2-7, the V gene TRBV7-6, with D possibly matching TRBD1 (6 bases). Trimming removed 5 bases at V and 6 bases at J, with 17 bases between. Germline V gene data show CDR1 as SGHVS and CDR2 as FNYEAQ. The CDR3 sequence is 14 residues long. The CDR3 DNA reads as TGTGCCAGCAGCCCAACGGACAGAGGCCTCGAGCAGTACTTC. Its protein product is CASSPTDRGLEQYF.

The chain recombines TRBV5-1 with TRBJ2-7; D ambiguous. The germline V gene has CDR1 SGHRS and CDR2 YFSETQ. V lost 2 bases to trimming and J lost 7 bases, with 13 bases between them. The CDR3 contains 13 residues. This chain's CDR3 is CASSLGRSGEQYF. The CDR3 nucleotides read TGCGCCAGCAGCTTAGGCAGGTCTGGGGAGCAGTACTTC.

In this sample, this clone turned up once. The rearrangement uses TRBV2 and TRBJ1-6; 10 bases line up with TRBD1. The junction had 6 bases not matched to a gene; V was cut back by 6 bases and J by 10 bases. This CDR3 comprises 14 residues. Germline CDR1 and CDR2: SNHLY and FYNNEI. CDR3 amino acids: CASRRQGARSPLHF. The CDR3 DNA sequence: TGTGCCAGCAGGAGACAGGGGGCCAGGTCACCCCTCCACTTT.

The chain is built from TRBV19 and TRBJ1-6; 9 positions match TRBD1. The V gene end was trimmed by 6 bases and the J gene end by 7 bases; junction bases not matched to a gene: 4. CDR1 is LNHDA and CDR2 is SQIVND in the germline V gene (reference sequence). The CDR3 has 14 amino acids. The CDR3: CASSRDRVNSPLHF. The CDR3 DNA reads TGTGCCAGTAGCCGGGACAGGGTAAATTCACCCCTCCACTTT. Drawing the rest from reference TRBV19 and TRBJ1-6, the complete variable domain is DGGITQSPKYLFRKEGQNVTLSCEQNLNHDAMYWYRQDPGQGLRLIYYSQIVNDFQKGDIAEGYSVSREKKESFPLTVTSAQKNPTAFYLCASSRDRVNSPLHFGNGTRLTVT.

V usage is TRBV25-1 and J usage is TRBJ1-4; 7 bases map to TRBD1. The J segment lost 6 bases and the V segment lost 4 bases, leaving 8 bases of the junction unmatched. CDR1 is MGHDK and CDR2 is SYGVNS in the germline V gene. The CDR3 runs 15 residues. The CDR3: CASSAPGGRYEKLFF. The CDR3 coding sequence is TGTGCCAGCAGTGCCCCAGGGGGGAGATATGAAAAACTGTTTTTT.

The rearrangement links TRBV14 to TRBJ2-6; D gene uncertain. The CDR3 is 15 residues long. The V and J ends lost 6 bases and 4 bases respectively, with 13 bases between them. Germline loops: CDR1 SGHDN, CDR2 FVKESK. The CDR3 loop reads CASSWVGTGANVLTF. CDR3 in DNA: TGTGCCAGCAGTTGGGTGGGTACCGGGGCCAACGTCCTGACTTTC.

The genes are TRBV2 and TRBJ2-5; the D call may be TRBD1 or TRBD2 (5 bases each). Germline CDR1 and CDR2: SNHLY and FYNNEI. This CDR3 spans 15 amino acids. The V end was cut by 4 bases, the J end by 4 bases, with 16 bases between. The CDR3 nucleotides read TGTGCCAGCAGTGTCGCGGCCACTGGGGGAGAGACCCAGTACTTC. It encodes CASSVAATGGETQYF.